The entry below describes one TCR beta chain. The data are from a study of blood T cell repertoires in COVID-19. This CDR3 has 12 residues. Trimming removed 1 base at V and 6 bases at J, with 7 bases between. The germline V gene has CDR1 GTSNPN and CDR2 SVGIG (reference sequence). The method was immunoSEQ multiplex PCR; TCRdb's version includes in-frame clones alone and lacks a portion of them. In the table there are a few hundred thousand clones, over 75% of which are singletons. Input material: PBMCs or T cells enriched from blood (not recorded which). This sequence was found in a woman between 35 and 50 years old who had recovered from COVID-19. This chain joins TRBV30 and TRBJ2-1; D call uncertain. The CDR3 region is CAWSGASNEQFF. The CDR3 DNA reads TGTGCCTGGAGTGGGGCAAGCAATGAGCAGTTCTTC. Looking up the rest from reference TRBV30 and TRBJ2-1 gives the full variable domain: SQTIHQWPATLVQPVGSPLSLECTVEGTSNPNLYWYRQAAGRGLQLLFYSVGIGQISSEVPQNLSASRPQDRQFILSSKKLLLSDSGFYLCAWSGASNEQFFGPGTRLTVL.